Shown below are 20 T cell receptor beta chains from a single sample sequenced in a study of blood T cell repertoires in COVID-19. The data were produced by immunoSEQ multiplex PCR, yet TCRdb's version contains in-frame clones alone and is incomplete. The repertoire holds about 81,000 clones, with 75% to 90% as singletons. The sequenced sample consisted of peripheral blood. These receptor sequences come from a man between 65 and 85 years old with active or convalescent COVID-19.

To note about this clone: At the DNA level, this CDR3 is encoded by other sequences in the same sample as well. The rearrangement joins TRBV7-3 to TRBJ2-5; D may be TRBD2 (7 bases). CDR3 length equals 14 residues. Germline V gene lookup returns CDR1 SGHTA and CDR2 FQGTGA. Trimming stripped 2 bases from V and 4 bases from J, with 11 bases between. CDR3 sequence (DNA): TGTGCCAGCAGCTTAGGGGGGGGCGGAGAGACCCAGTACTTC. It yields the protein CASSLGGGGETQYF.

Here the CDR3 DNA reads TGTGCCAGCAGTTTAGACAGGGTGAGGAATGAGCAGTTCTTC. Its translation: CASSLDRVRNEQFF. This sequence joins TRBV27 and TRBJ2-1, with 7 bases identical to TRBD1. The CDR3 contains 14 residues. Germline assignment: CDR1 MNHEY and CDR2 SMNVEV (reference sequence). The V gene end was trimmed by 2 bases and the J gene end by 7 bases; junction bases not matched to a gene: 5.

The chain is built from TRBV2 and TRBJ2-3; the match to TRBD1 covers 10 bases. Trimming took 7 bases from V and 3 from J; bases not matched to a gene: 4. CDR1 SNHLY and CDR2 FYNNEI come from the germline V gene. This CDR3 contains 14 residues. CDR3 coding DNA: TGTGCCAGCACCCGGGACAGGGGAACAGATACGCAGTATTTT. It encodes CASTRDRGTDTQYF.

The genes are TRBV12-3 or TRBV12-4 and TRBJ1-2; 7 bases match TRBD1. V lost 4 bases, J lost 3 bases, and 2 bases stayed unmatched. This CDR3 is built from 13 residues. In nucleotides, the CDR3 is TGTGCCAGCAGTTATCAGGGGGACTATGGCTACACCTTC. As protein: CASSYQGDYGYTF.

This clone is deemed medium-sized (0.01 to 0.1%). This chain joins TRBV19 and TRBJ1-6; D is unresolved. Trimming removed 4 bases from V and 14 bases from J, with 15 bases in between. Germline lookup yields CDR1 LNHDA and CDR2 SQIVND (reference sequence). This CDR3 contains 13 residues. CDR3 sequence: CASSNPTGSTLHF. CDR3 sequence (DNA): TGTGCCAGTAGTAACCCCACGGGGTCGACCCTCCACTTT.

The chain has TRBV6-4 and TRBJ2-7; 9 bases are shared with TRBD1. Trimming took 2 bases from V and 4 from J; bases not matched to a gene: 12. This CDR3 contains 17 residues. CDR1 and CDR2 from the germline V gene are MRHNA and SNTAGT. The CDR3 DNA reads TGTGCCAGCAGTGACGGGCTTATAAGGGACAGGGTATACGAGCAGTACTTC. Protein: CASSDGLIRDRVYEQYF.

The chain joins TRBV6-2 or TRBV6-3 to TRBJ2-5; 10 bases map to TRBD1. Trimming took 4 bases from V and 5 from J; bases not matched to a gene: 10. The germline gives CDR1 MNHEY, CDR2 SVGEGT. The CDR3 is 16 amino acids. CDR3 nucleotide sequence: TGTGCCAGCAGTTCGTACTCGGGACAGGGGTCGGAGACCCAGTACTTC. It is translated as CASSSYSGQGSETQYF.

CDR3 protein: CASSTYRGAIYF. The CDR3 DNA reads as TGTGCCAGCTCCACCTACAGGGGCGCCATATATTTT. V usage is TRBV6-5 and J usage is TRBJ1-3, with 7 positions matching TRBD1. The trim removed 8 bases at V and 11 bases at J, leaving 9 bases unmatched. From germline, CDR1 is MNHEY and CDR2 SVGAGI. The CDR3 has 12 amino acids.

The V gene is TRBV10-2, the J gene TRBJ1-2; a possible D gene is TRBD1 (5 bases). The V end was cut by 2 bases, the J end by 0 bases, with 7 bases between. The CDR3 extends over 14 amino acids. Germline CDR1 is WSHSY and CDR2 is SAAADI. The CDR3 here is CASSERQTNYGYTF. In DNA form, the CDR3 reads TGCGCCAGCAGTGAGAGACAGACTAACTATGGCTACACCTTC.

J is TRBJ1-4 and V is TRBV6-5, with D tentatively TRBD1 (6 bases). The CDR3 covers 14 residues. CDR1 is MNHEY and CDR2 is SVGAGI in the germline V gene. The germline V and J ends were trimmed by 6 bases and 7 bases, with 15 bases remaining between them. The CDR3 sequence is CASRPTGMVEKLFF. The CDR3 coding sequence is TGTGCCAGCAGACCCACAGGGATGGTTGAAAAACTGTTTTTT.

The V call is TRBV6-5, the J call TRBJ1-4; 9 bases agree with TRBD1. The V gene's germline CDR1 is MNHEY and CDR2 SVGAGI. There are 15 residues in the CDR3. V lost 6 bases to trimming and J lost 7 bases; unmatched junction nucleotides: 9. The CDR3 sequence: CASRLAGTGSEKLFF. The CDR3 bases are TGTGCCAGCAGGTTAGCCGGGACAGGGAGTGAAAAACTGTTTTTT.

The rearrangement joins TRBV7-2 to TRBJ2-7; 7 nucleotides line up with TRBD1. Germline V gene data show CDR1 as SGHTA and CDR2 as FQGNSA. The length of the CDR3 is 15 residues. Unmatched junction bases numbered 10, after V lost 5 bases and J lost 3 bases. The CDR3 DNA follows: TGTGCCAGCAGCATTAGGGGACAGAAAAACTACGAGCAGTACTTC. It yields the protein CASSIRGQKNYEQYF.

V is TRBV18 and J is TRBJ1-2; D is uncertain. Germline V lookup: CDR1 KGHSH, CDR2 LQKENI. This CDR3 contains 13 residues. V lost 3 bases and J 6 bases, leaving 11 bases between the germline ends. In nucleotides, the CDR3 is TGTGCCAGCTCACCCAGCGGGCCGAATGGCTACACCTTC. It specifies CASSPSGPNGYTF.

This clone was detected only once. CDR3 in amino acids: CASSPGTSRETQYF. The DNA for the CDR3 is TGTGCCAGTAGTCCAGGGACTAGCCGAGAGACCCAGTACTTC. The rearrangement links TRBV19 to TRBJ2-5, with TRBD2 matching over 9 bases. This CDR3 region has 14 residues. CDR1 is LNHDA, CDR2 SQIVND, per germline (reference sequence). The V gene end was trimmed by 5 bases and the J gene end by 4 bases; junction bases not matched to a gene: 5. The entire variable domain, with the rest obtained from reference TRBV19 and TRBJ2-5, is as follows: DGGITQSPKYLFRKEGQNVTLSCEQNLNHDAMYWYRQDPGQGLRLIYYSQIVNDFQKGDIAEGYSVSREKKESFPLTVTSAQKNPTAFYLCASSPGTSRETQYFGPGTRLLVL.

The DNA of the CDR3 is TGTGCCAGCAGTGATGGGACAGAATACACAGATACGCAGTATTTT. This encodes CASSDGTEYTDTQYF. The chain uses TRBV6-1 and TRBJ2-3; 7 bases align to TRBD1. V was clipped by 3 bases and J by 2 bases; unmatched bases: 5. Germline V lookup: CDR1 MNHNS, CDR2 SASEGT. This CDR3 region has 15 residues.

The chain links TRBV5-1 to TRBJ2-3, with 12 positions matching TRBD1. Germline-derived CDR1 and CDR2 are SGHRS and YFSETQ. J lost 4 bases, V lost 4 bases, and 7 bases had no gene match. This CDR3 has 16 amino acids. The CDR3 is CASSHMGQGAPDTQYF. The CDR3 region has the DNA TGCGCCAGCAGCCATATGGGACAGGGGGCCCCAGATACGCAGTATTTT.

This chain connects TRBV5-1 to TRBJ2-1; 16 positions agree with TRBD2. Germline V gives CDR1 SGHRS, CDR2 YFSETQ. Trimming at V came to 4 bases and at J to 7 bases, leaving 5 bases not matched to a gene. The CDR3 spans 16 residues. The CDR3 loop is CASSRGTSGGVNEQFF. DNA of the CDR3: TGCGCCAGCAGCCGTGGGACTAGCGGGGGGGTAAATGAGCAGTTCTTC. Based on the CDR3 plus reference TRBV5-1 and TRBJ2-1, the full variable domain is KAGVTQTPRYLIKTRGQQVTLSCSPISGHRSVSWYQQTPGQGLQFLFEYFSETQRNKGNFPGRFSGRQFSNSRSEMNVSTLELGDSALYLCASSRGTSGGVNEQFFGPGTRLTVL.

The V call is TRBV18, the J call TRBJ1-2, with a tentative D call TRBD1 (6 bases). CDR1 and CDR2 (germline): KGHSH, LQKENI. V lost 5 bases to trimming and J lost 5 bases, with 12 bases between them. This CDR3 contains 13 residues. The CDR3 DNA sequence: TGTGCCAGCTCATCAGGGGCGGATTATGGCTACACCTTC. Its protein product is CASSSGADYGYTF.

This clone has a single count. The genes are TRBV7-9 and TRBJ1-6, with TRBD1 matching 7 bases. This CDR3 has 15 amino acids. V lost 3 bases and J lost 10; bases outside the gene matches: 9. Germline-derived CDR1 and CDR2 are SEHNR and FQNEAQ (reference sequence). The DNA for the CDR3 is TGTGCCAGCAGCTTGGCACAGGGGCTTCCGTCACCCCTCCACTTT. Its protein is CASSLAQGLPSPLHF.

This chain connects TRBV24-1 to TRBJ2-1, with 8 bases matching TRBD2. Losses at the gene ends were 12 bases for V and 7 bases for J; bases not matched to a gene: 10. This CDR3 has 13 residues. Germline V gene data show CDR1 as KGHDR and CDR2 as SFDVKD. CDR3 protein: CASRGGATNEQFF. In nucleotides, the CDR3 is TGTGCCTCCCGGGGGGGTGCTACTAATGAGCAGTTCTTC.